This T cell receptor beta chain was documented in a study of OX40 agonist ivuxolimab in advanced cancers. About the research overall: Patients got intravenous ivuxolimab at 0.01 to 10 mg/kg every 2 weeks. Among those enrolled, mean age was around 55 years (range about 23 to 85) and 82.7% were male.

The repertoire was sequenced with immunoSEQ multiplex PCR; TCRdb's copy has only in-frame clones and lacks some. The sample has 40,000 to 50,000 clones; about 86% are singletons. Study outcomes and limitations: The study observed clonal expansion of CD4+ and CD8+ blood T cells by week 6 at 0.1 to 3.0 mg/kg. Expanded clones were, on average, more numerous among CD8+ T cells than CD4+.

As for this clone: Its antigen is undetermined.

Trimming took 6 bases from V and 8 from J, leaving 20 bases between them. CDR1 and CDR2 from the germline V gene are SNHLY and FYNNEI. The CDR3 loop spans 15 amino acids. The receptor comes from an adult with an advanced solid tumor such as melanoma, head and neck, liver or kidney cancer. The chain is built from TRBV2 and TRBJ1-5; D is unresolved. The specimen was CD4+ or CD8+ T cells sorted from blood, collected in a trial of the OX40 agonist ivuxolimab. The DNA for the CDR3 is TGTGCCAGCAGGGCTCTTATTTTCTTGGGCGAGCCCCAGCATTTT. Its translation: CASRALIFLGEPQHF. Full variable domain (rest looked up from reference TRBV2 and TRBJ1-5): EPEVTQTPSHQVTQMGQEVILRCVPISNHLYFYWYRQILGQKVEFLVSFYNNEISEKSEIFDDQFSVERPDGSNFTLKIRSTKLEDSAMYFCASRALIFLGEPQHFGDGTRLSIL.